This TCR beta chain was captured in a study of naive and memory T cell subsets. Overall study results and limits: The RNA method is potentially sensitive to activation and differentiation changes.

An oligonucleotide containing a UMI was ligated to the 3' end of TCR cDNA. Whole blood, 2 to 2.5 ml, came from adult healthy volunteers. Cells were not sorted; total RNA input targeted roughly 1 to 1,100 ng. There are many counts of this clonotype. Its antigen is unidentified. The CDR3 totals 13 residues. V lost 4 bases and J 5 bases, leaving 11 bases between the germline ends. Ligated cDNA underwent four rounds of PCR with nested alpha and beta constant region primers and SP2. For blood and skin samples, reverse transcription used TCR alpha and beta constant primers. TCRdb called the 5' RACE reads again in MiXCR, with one record for every CDR3 protein. This table has tens of thousands of distinct CDR3 sequences, approximately 8% appearing once.

The receptor comes from a female donor in good health. The V and J genes are TRBV12-3 or TRBV12-4 and TRBJ1-2; D not certain. The CDR3 reads CASSSDFLYGYTF. For the CDR3, the DNA is TGTGCCAGCAGTTCGGACTTTTTATATGGCTACACCTTC.